The source of this TCR beta chain is a study of early T cells in non-severe SARS-CoV-2 infection. Study details: The chains were unpaired, and the sequenced material was bulk RNA from unsorted whole blood.

There are 12 residues in the CDR3. Trimming removed 9 bases from V and 2 bases from J, with 8 bases in between. CDR1 and CDR2 from the germline V gene are LGHNT and FRNRAP. General study findings and limits: VDJdb-based annotation leaned toward anti-spike CD8 responses and missed private and CD4 specificities.

About this clonotype: What it binds is not known.

Unique molecular identifiers were affixed to single, distinct cDNA molecules. MiXCR was run by TCRdb on the 5' RACE reads, yielding one entry per CDR3 protein. The table lists roughly 53,000 distinct CDR3 sequences, 10% to 15% of them singletons. This clonotype was sampled from an adult who was a healthcare worker with PCR-confirmed SARS-CoV-2 infection or an uninfected control (not recorded which). The gene calls are TRBV12-5 and TRBJ1-3; D remains unclear. Sequences were derived from whole blood, sampled at baseline. CDR3 sequence reads: CASGRTGNTIYF. In DNA, the CDR3 is TGTGCTAGCGGGAGAACTGGAAACACCATATATTTT.